The T cell receptor beta chain described here comes from a study of T cells in Graves' hyperthyroidism and ophthalmopathy. On the study more broadly: At the time of initial diagnosis and before any treatment, peripheral blood was collected.

The germline gives CDR1 MNHEY, CDR2 SMNVEV (reference sequence). This CDR3 has 14 amino acids. The V end was cut by 6 bases, the J end by 3 bases, with 9 bases between. What was amplified from RNA transcripts were TCR beta CDR3 regions. The HTBI set primed first-round TCR CDR3 RT-PCR. TCRdb redid the calling of the multiplex PCR reads with MiXCR, one entry per CDR3 protein. Of hundreds of thousands of distinct CDR3 sequences in the sample, approximately 15% were seen once. Patients with uncontrolled infections, other autoimmune diseases, pregnancy or lactation were excluded. Each diagnosis drew on symptoms, thyroxine, TRAb, thyroid ultrasound and orbital computed tomography findings. The authors took PBMCs from 10 ml fresh peripheral blood.

The specimen sequenced was blood. V and J are TRBV27 and TRBJ2-6; perhaps TRBD1 as D (5 bases). The receptor was derived from a woman aged 50 to 65 with Graves' ophthalmopathy. The CDR3 nucleotides are TGTGCCAGCAGCCCTAGGGGTGGGGCCAACGTCCTGACTTTC. This encodes CASSPRGGANVLTF.